These 23 T cell receptor beta chains originate from one sample sequenced in a study of T cell repertoires in cytomegalovirus infection. Via MiXCR, TCRdb re-called the reads, giving one row per CDR3 protein. The sample holds roughly 180,000 distinct CDR3 sequences, less than 25% seen once. The antigens of these receptors remain unknown. Material: CD8+ T cells from cultured PBMCs, obtained from culture after CMV antigen stimulation. These receptor sequences come from a human donor in good health (CMV status not recorded). Some clones in this sample may be carry-over from other donors' samples.

This clonotype was counted only a few times. J is TRBJ1-1 and V is TRBV6-6, with D uncertain. The CDR3 covers 12 residues. The ends were cut back, 5 bases at V and 5 bases at J, with 9 bases in the middle. In germline, CDR1 is MNHNY, CDR2 SVGAGI (reference sequence). The CDR3 protein is CASSVGLTEAFF. The CDR3 DNA reads as TGTGCCAGCAGTGTAGGACTGACTGAAGCTTTCTTT.

This chain joins TRBV28 and TRBJ1-5, with 8 bases matching TRBD1. CDR1 and CDR2 from the germline V gene are MDHEN and SYDVKM. V trimming: 5 bases; J trimming: 2 bases; junction bases outside the gene matches: 2. CDR3 length: 14 amino acids. The CDR3 protein is CASSKGQGNQPQHF. CDR3 bases: TGTGCCAGCAGTAAGGGACAGGGCAATCAGCCCCAGCATTTT.

This clonotype ranks as medium-sized (0.01 to 0.1%). The V and J genes are TRBV11-2 and TRBJ1-3; TRBD1 might be the D (6 bases). The CDR3 totals 17 residues. The germline V gene has CDR1 SGHAT and CDR2 FQNNGV. The germline V and J ends were trimmed by 5 bases and 0 bases, with 17 bases remaining between them. DNA for the CDR3: TGTGCCAGCAGCCCACAGGGCCTTATACTCTCTGGAAACACCATATATTTT. Translation gives CASSPQGLILSGNTIYF. Complete variable domain (other parts from reference TRBV11-2 and TRBJ1-3): EAGVAQSPRYKIIEKRQSVAFWCNPISGHATLYWYQQILGQGPKLLIQFQNNGVVDDSQLPKDRFSAERLKGVDSTLKIQPAKLEDSAVYLCASSPQGLILSGNTIYFGEGSWLTVV.

Only a few counts were recorded for this clonotype. The chain employs TRBV7-9 and TRBJ2-7; 7 bases fit TRBD1. CDR3 length: 15 amino acids. The junction had 7 bases not matched to a gene; V was cut back by 5 bases and J by 0 bases. The germline V gene encodes CDR1 SEHNR and CDR2 FQNEAQ (reference sequence). The CDR3 coding sequence is TGTGCCAGCAGCGGCAGACAGGGCCCCTCCTACGAGCAGTACTTC. This sequence encodes CASSGRQGPSYEQYF.

V gene TRBV7-9 combines with J gene TRBJ2-3, with 10 bases lining up with TRBD1. This CDR3 is 17 amino acids long. With 6 bases clipped from V and 2 bases from J, the junction kept 11 bases outside the gene matches. Germline lookup yields CDR1 SEHNR and CDR2 FQNEAQ (reference sequence). The CDR3 DNA sequence: TGTGCCAGCAGGAATCCGGTGGGACAGGGGCTCACAGATACGCAGTATTTT. Protein sequence: CASRNPVGQGLTDTQYF.

The J gene is TRBJ1-1, the V gene TRBV6-5, with D possibly TRBD1 on 5 matching bases. The CDR3 has 12 amino acids. The germline gives CDR1 MNHEY, CDR2 SVGAGI. Trimming cost V 2 bases and J 10 bases, with 11 bases left between them. The CDR3 spells CASSYSRDRAFF. In nucleotides, the CDR3 is TGTGCCAGCAGTTACAGCCGGGACCGAGCTTTCTTT.

This clonotype came up a few times. This chain uses TRBV7-2 with TRBJ2-6; 9 nucleotides agree with TRBD1. V trimming: 1 base; J trimming: 4 bases; junction bases outside the gene matches: 11. The germline V gene has CDR1 SGHTA and CDR2 FQGNSA. The CDR3 has 19 amino acids. The CDR3 DNA is TGTGCCAGCAGCTTAGATCTTAGGGACAGGGATCCCGGGGCCAACGTCCTGACTTTC. Amino acids: CASSLDLRDRDPGANVLTF.

The chain carries TRBV7-2 and TRBJ2-7; D uncertain. V was trimmed by 5 bases and J by 5 bases, leaving 19 bases between them. This CDR3 spans 15 amino acids. Germline lookup yields CDR1 SGHTA and CDR2 FQGNSA. CDR3 sequence: CASSASGVTGDEQYF. The CDR3 nucleotides are TGTGCCAGCAGCGCATCGGGTGTCACGGGCGACGAGCAGTACTTC.

The chain couples TRBV20-1 to TRBJ2-7; possible D gene TRBD2, 6 bases. Germline assignment: CDR1 DFQATT and CDR2 SNEGSKA (reference sequence). The CDR3 sequence is 17 residues long. Deletions cut 0 bases from V and 7 bases from J, with 25 bases between. Here the CDR3 reads CSARDIPRGGLTREQYF. The CDR3 nucleotides read TGCAGTGCTAGAGACATTCCCCGGGGAGGCCTAACTAGAGAGCAGTACTTC.

This clonotype was counted at least ten times. The chain couples TRBV7-8 to TRBJ2-2; D gene ambiguous. Trimming cost V 1 base and J 7 bases, with 4 bases left between them. CDR3 length: 12 residues. Germline V gene lookup returns CDR1 SGHVS and CDR2 FQNEAQ. CDR3: CASSLESGELFF. CDR3 sequence (DNA): TGTGCCAGCAGCTTAGAAAGCGGGGAGCTGTTTTTT.

This clonotype was counted between two and nine times. The chain recombines TRBV7-6 with TRBJ2-3, with D maybe TRBD2 (5 bases). The CDR3 is 14 amino acids. Trimming stripped 3 bases from V and 2 bases from J, with 9 bases between. Germline CDR1 reads SGHVS; CDR2 reads FNYEAQ. The CDR3 spells CASSFSEATDTQYF. CDR3 nucleotides: TGTGCCAGCAGCTTTAGCGAAGCCACAGATACGCAGTATTTT. Full variable domain (remainder filled in from reference TRBV7-6 and TRBJ2-3): GAGVSQSPRYKVTKRGQDVALRCDPISGHVSLYWYRQALGQGPEFLTYFNYEAQQDKSGLPNDRFSAERPEGSISTLTIQRTEQRDSAMYRCASSFSEATDTQYFGPGTRLTVL.

The chain recombines TRBV2 with TRBJ1-2; unclear D gene. V was cut by 5 bases and J by 6 bases, with 13 bases left in between. This CDR3 region has 13 residues. Germline assignment: CDR1 SNHLY and CDR2 FYNNEI. CDR3 bases: TGTGCCAGCAGTTCGGGGTTCGGTGATGGCTACACCTTC. Amino acid sequence: CASSSGFGDGYTF.

This clonotype has a handful of counts. This chain links TRBV6-6 with TRBJ1-2; D is undetermined. CDR3 length: 12 amino acids. V dropped 6 bases and J dropped 5 bases, with 10 bases sitting between them. From germline, CDR1 is MNHNY and CDR2 SVGAGI (reference sequence). The CDR3 sequence is CASRSFGYGYTF. Here the CDR3 DNA reads TGTGCCAGCAGAAGTTTTGGGTATGGCTACACCTTC.

This clonotype has a handful of counts. The chain links TRBV4-1 to TRBJ2-7, with TRBD1 matching over 8 bases. CDR3 length: 14 amino acids. V trimming: 0 bases; J trimming: 5 bases; junction bases outside the gene matches: 3. In germline, CDR1 is MGHRA, CDR2 YSYEKL. This CDR3 is CASSQDWTGNEQYF. The CDR3, as DNA: TGCGCCAGCAGCCAAGACTGGACAGGGAACGAGCAGTACTTC.

This clonotype was counted only a few times. V gene TRBV7-8 combines with J gene TRBJ2-4; TRBD2 matches at 7 bases. V shed 5 bases, J shed 7 bases, and the junction held 17 bases outside the gene matches. This CDR3 comprises 17 residues. Germline loops: CDR1 SGHVS, CDR2 FQNEAQ. The CDR3 nucleotides read TGTGCCAGCAGCGCAAAGCGGGGTATGGACGAGGGGAACATTCAGTACTTC. Protein: CASSAKRGMDEGNIQYF.

Only a few counts were recorded for this clonotype. The rearrangement joins TRBV12-3 or TRBV12-4 to TRBJ1-1; D not certain. This CDR3 region has 14 residues. Trimming took off 5 bases at V and 0 bases at J, with 10 bases between the two ends. CDR3 in DNA: TGTGCCAGCAGTAGCGGCAGCTTGAACACTGAAGCTTTCTTT. Residues: CASSSGSLNTEAFF.

In this sample, this clonotype turned up a few times. The chain combines TRBV7-2 with TRBJ1-1; maybe TRBD1 (5 bases). The V gene lost 0 bases and the J gene lost 1 base, with 9 bases spanning the gap. The CDR3 is made up of 15 amino acids. Germline V gene data show CDR1 as SGHTA and CDR2 as FQGNSA. The CDR3 coding sequence is TGTGCCAGCAGCTTAGCGAGGCAGGGGAACACTGAAGCTTTCTTT. Residues: CASSLARQGNTEAFF.

V is TRBV27 and J is TRBJ2-3; 12 positions agree with TRBD2. Trimming at V came to 2 bases and at J to 0 bases, leaving 15 bases not matched to a gene. Germline V lookup: CDR1 MNHEY, CDR2 SMNVEV (reference sequence). The CDR3 sequence is 21 residues long. The CDR3: CASSLEQVGAGTSGSTDTQYF. Written as DNA, the CDR3 is TGTGCCAGCAGTTTAGAACAAGTCGGGGCTGGGACTAGCGGGAGCACAGATACGCAGTATTTT.

This clonotype was detected a few times. The gene calls are TRBV7-2 and TRBJ2-2; 7 bases map to TRBD1. The CDR3 consists of 16 residues. Trimming cost V 2 bases and J 4 bases; bases outside gene matches: 7. Germline CDR1 SGHTA, CDR2 FQGNSA. For the CDR3, the DNA is TGTGCCAGCAGCTTAAGTGACAGGGTACCCACCGGGGAGCTGTTTTTT. This encodes CASSLSDRVPTGELFF.

The CDR3 loop reads CASSFLAGGAQETQYF. In DNA, the CDR3 is TGTGCCAGCAGCTTCCTGGCCGGGGGGGCCCAAGAGACCCAGTACTTC. The chain joins TRBV7-2 to TRBJ2-5; 8 bases map to TRBD2. CDR1 and CDR2 (germline): SGHTA, FQGNSA. The CDR3 contains 16 residues. The V and J ends lost 3 bases and 1 base, in that order; junction bases with no gene match: 7.

This clonotype has a handful of counts. The chain employs TRBV7-3 and TRBJ2-3; 9 positions match TRBD2. V dropped 3 bases and J dropped 1; count of bases not matched to a gene: 2. The CDR3 consists of 15 residues. Germline V gives CDR1 SGHTA, CDR2 FQGTGA. The CDR3 loop is CASSFASGGTDTQYF. Written as DNA, the CDR3 is TGTGCCAGCAGCTTCGCTAGCGGGGGCACAGATACGCAGTATTTT.

The sample holds a few counts of this clonotype. The V and J genes are TRBV10-3 and TRBJ2-1; 13 bases line up with TRBD2. The CDR3 spans 15 residues. Looked up from germline, CDR1 is ENHRY and CDR2 is SYGVKD. The J segment lost 9 bases and the V segment lost 9 bases, leaving 11 bases of the junction unmatched. CDR3 loop: CAILTGTSGEGEQFF. The CDR3 DNA reads TGTGCCATACTTACCGGGACTAGCGGGGAAGGTGAGCAGTTCTTC.

This chain links TRBV27 with TRBJ2-1; D uncertain. Germline lookup yields CDR1 MNHEY and CDR2 SMNVEV (reference sequence). This CDR3 spans 12 amino acids. V lost 11 bases to trimming and J lost 6 bases, with 14 bases between them. CDR3 nucleotides: TGTGCCTCTATAGCTCCTGGCAATGAGCAGTTCTTC. Translated: CASIAPGNEQFF.